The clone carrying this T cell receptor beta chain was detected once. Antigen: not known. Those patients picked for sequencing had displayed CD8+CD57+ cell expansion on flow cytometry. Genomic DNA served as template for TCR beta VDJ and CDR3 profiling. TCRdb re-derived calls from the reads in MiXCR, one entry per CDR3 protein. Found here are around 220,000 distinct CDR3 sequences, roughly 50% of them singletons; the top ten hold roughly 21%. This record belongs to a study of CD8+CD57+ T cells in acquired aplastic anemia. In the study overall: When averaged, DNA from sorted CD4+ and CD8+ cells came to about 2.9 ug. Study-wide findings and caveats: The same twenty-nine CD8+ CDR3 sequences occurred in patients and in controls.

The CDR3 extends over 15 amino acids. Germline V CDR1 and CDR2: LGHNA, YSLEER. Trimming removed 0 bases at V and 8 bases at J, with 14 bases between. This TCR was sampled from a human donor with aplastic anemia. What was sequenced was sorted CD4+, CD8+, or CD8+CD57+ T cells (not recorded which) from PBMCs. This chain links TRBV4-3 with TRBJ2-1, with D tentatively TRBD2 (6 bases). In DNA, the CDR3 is TGCGCCAGCAGCCAAGAAAGGGACTTAGAGCATGAGCAGTTCTTC. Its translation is CASSQERDLEHEQFF.